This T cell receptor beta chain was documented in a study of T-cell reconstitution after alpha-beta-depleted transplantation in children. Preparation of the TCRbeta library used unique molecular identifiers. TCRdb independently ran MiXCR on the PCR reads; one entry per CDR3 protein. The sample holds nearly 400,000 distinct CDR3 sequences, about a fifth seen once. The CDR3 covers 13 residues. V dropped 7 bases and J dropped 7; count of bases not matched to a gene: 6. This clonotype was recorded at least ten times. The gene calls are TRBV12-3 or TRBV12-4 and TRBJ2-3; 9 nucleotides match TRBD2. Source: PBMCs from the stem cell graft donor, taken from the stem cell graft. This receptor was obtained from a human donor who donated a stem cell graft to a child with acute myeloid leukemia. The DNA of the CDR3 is TGTGCCAGCACGATAGCGGGAGCTAATACGCAGTATTTT. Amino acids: CASTIAGANTQYF.